These T cell receptor beta chains were read from a single sample in a study of T cells in Graves' hyperthyroidism and ophthalmopathy. TCRdb independently ran MiXCR on the multiplex PCR reads; one entry per CDR3 protein. The sample shows about 350,000 distinct CDR3 sequences, less than 20% of them seen only once. Sequences were obtained from blood. The receptors originated from a woman aged 40 to 49 with Graves' ophthalmopathy. The CDR3 runs from the conserved cysteine through the conserved F or W. D genes are given only for firm matches. A clone size is listed for some rows: how often the clone was seen (once, few, many), or a class if it is expanded.

DNA,CDR3,size,length,D,J,V
TGTGCCAGCAGTTTATTATCCGACTCTGGGGCCAACGTCCTGACTTTC,CASSLLSDSGANVLTF,many,16,.,TRBJ2-6,TRBV28
TGTGCCAGCAGTCCCCGGGGACAGGGGTATACCGGGGAGCTGTTTTTT,CASSPRGQGYTGELFF,many,16,TRBD1,TRBJ2-2,TRBV6-2/TRBV6-3
TGTGCCAGTAGTGTGCTAGCGGGAGTCACCGGGGAGCTGTTTTTT,CASSVLAGVTGELFF,.,15,TRBD2,TRBJ2-2,TRBV19
TGTGCCAGCAGTTTTAAACTAGCTGCCGAGCAGTACTTC,CASSFKLAAEQYF,many,13,.,TRBJ2-7,TRBV12-3/TRBV12-4
TGTGCCACCGCCACGGGACACACAGATACGCAGTATTTT,CATATGHTDTQYF,many,13,.,TRBJ2-3,TRBV24-1
TGTGCCAGCAGTGACCAATGGACCGGAGGCTATGGCTACACCTTC,CASSDQWTGGYGYTF,once,15,.,TRBJ1-2,TRBV6-1
TGTGCCAGCGCGGGGGGACCTGAAGCTTTCTTT,CASAGGPEAFF,many,11,.,TRBJ1-1,TRBV19
TGTGCCAGCAGCTTAGTGGGAAGCCCTGAAGCTTTCTTT,CASSLVGSPEAFF,many,13,.,TRBJ1-1,TRBV7-9
TGTGCCAGCAGTTACTCAACTAGCAATACCTACGAGCAGTACTTC,CASSYSTSNTYEQYF,many,15,.,TRBJ2-7,TRBV6-2/TRBV6-3
TGTGCCAGCAGCCGCGGGGGGAACTCCTACGAGCAGTACTTC,CASSRGGNSYEQYF,.,14,TRBD2,TRBJ2-7,TRBV12-3/TRBV12-4
TGTGCCAGCAGCCCCGGGACTAGTAGAGAGACCCAGTACTTC,CASSPGTSRETQYF,many,14,TRBD2,TRBJ2-5,TRBV2
TGTGCCAGCAGCTTTCAGGGGCTCTCTGGGGCCAACGTCCTGACTTTC,CASSFQGLSGANVLTF,many,16,.,TRBJ2-6,TRBV11-2
TGTGCCACCAGCAGAGGGGACAGGGTATCAAGACAGCCCCAGCATTTT,CATSRGDRVSRQPQHF,many,16,TRBD1,TRBJ1-5,TRBV15
TGTGCCAGCAGCCAAGGTCGTACCACTGAAGCTTTCTTT,CASSQGRTTEAFF,.,13,.,TRBJ1-1,TRBV11-1
TGTGCCAGCAGTTACTCATCAGGGATCTCTGGAAACACCATATATTTT,CASSYSSGISGNTIYF,many,16,.,TRBJ1-3,TRBV6-5
TGTGCCATCACAGATAGCGGGAGCTCGGAGACCCAGTACTTC,CAITDSGSSETQYF,.,14,TRBD2,TRBJ2-5,TRBV10-3
TGTGCCAGCAGCCCCCCTGGGACAGGGGAAGAGACCCAGTACTTC,CASSPPGTGEETQYF,.,15,TRBD1,TRBJ2-5,TRBV11-3
TGTGCCAGCAGTTCGGGAGGGGAGCAAGAGACCCAGTACTTC,CASSSGGEQETQYF,many,14,TRBD2,TRBJ2-5,TRBV12-3/TRBV12-4
TGTGCCAGCAGTTTTCCCTTAACCGGGACAGAGTCCTACGAGCAGTACTTC,CASSFPLTGTESYEQYF,many,17,TRBD1,TRBJ2-7,TRBV28
TGTGCCAGCAGTTATCGCGTCGATCAGCCCCAGCATTTT,CASSYRVDQPQHF,.,13,.,TRBJ1-5,TRBV6-2/TRBV6-3
TGTGCCAGTAGTATATCGCAGGGACTGAATGGGGCCAACGTCCTGACTTTC,CASSISQGLNGANVLTF,.,17,.,TRBJ2-6,TRBV19
TGTGCCAGCAGTTTTCATCGAACTGGGGAGCAGTACTTC,CASSFHRTGEQYF,.,13,.,TRBJ2-7,TRBV27
TGTGCCAGCAGCCGCCGACTAGCGGGAGCCCCGGCCAAAAACATTCAGTACTTC,CASSRRLAGAPAKNIQYF,.,18,TRBD2,TRBJ2-4,TRBV27
TGTGCCACCAGCAGAGATCGAGCGCTTTCCTACGGGCAGTACTTC,CATSRDRALSYGQYF,many,15,.,TRBJ2-7,TRBV15
TGTGCCAGCAGTCCCCCCTATGGGGCCAACGTCCTGACTTTC,CASSPPYGANVLTF,many,14,.,TRBJ2-6,TRBV27
TGCAGCGTCCTAGGGACTAGCGGGAGACGTAGCGGGTCCTACGAGCAGTACTTC,CSVLGTSGRRSGSYEQYF,once,18,TRBD2,TRBJ2-7,TRBV29-1
TGTGCCTGGAGTGATCAGTCCTACGAGCAGTACTTC,CAWSDQSYEQYF,many,12,.,TRBJ2-7,TRBV30
TGTGCCAGCAGTGGGGGACTAGCGGATTACGAGCAGTACTTC,CASSGGLADYEQYF,many,14,TRBD2,TRBJ2-7,TRBV6-1
TGTGCCAGCAGCTTATTCCACGTCTCCTCTAGCGAGCAGTACTTC,CASSLFHVSSSEQYF,few,15,.,TRBJ2-7,TRBV5-6
TGCAGTGCTAGAGATAGCCGTGACAGGGGCTACGAGCAGTACTTC,CSARDSRDRGYEQYF,many,15,TRBD1,TRBJ2-7,TRBV20-1
TGTGCCAGCACCTGGACTAGCGGGAGATCCGAGCAGTACTTC,CASTWTSGRSEQYF,few,14,TRBD2,TRBJ2-7,TRBV6-1
TGTGCCACCAGCAGAGATCTCTATGGCTACACCTTC,CATSRDLYGYTF,many,12,.,TRBJ1-2,TRBV15
TGTGCCACCAGTGGGAAGGGAGCTAACTATGGCTACACCTTC,CATSGKGANYGYTF,many,14,.,TRBJ1-2,TRBV24-1
TGCGCCAGCAGCCAAAGATTTGGGGGAGTGGCCTACGAGCAGTACTTC,CASSQRFGGVAYEQYF,few,16,.,TRBJ2-7,TRBV4-1
TGTGCCAGCAGTGAATTCGGTCAATTATACGAGCAGTACTTC,CASSEFGQLYEQYF,many,14,.,TRBJ2-7,TRBV25-1
TGTGCCTGGAGTACCGGGCCTAGGTGGGGGGAGCAGTACTTC,CAWSTGPRWGEQYF,.,14,.,TRBJ2-7,TRBV30
TGTGCCAGCAGCCCCGGAGTCGGGACAGGGGGCAATCAGCCCCAGCATTTT,CASSPGVGTGGNQPQHF,many,17,TRBD1,TRBJ1-5,TRBV12-3/TRBV12-4
TGCGCCAGCAGTATCCCCCCCGGGGACACCGGGGAGCTGTTTTTT,CASSIPPGDTGELFF,many,15,.,TRBJ2-2,TRBV10-2
TGTGCCAGCAGCTCTAGCCAAAGGGGGAATTACGAGCAGTACTTC,CASSSSQRGNYEQYF,many,15,.,TRBJ2-7,TRBV28
TGTGCCAGCAGCTTAATGTGGGACAGGGACAACACTGAAGCTTTCTTT,CASSLMWDRDNTEAFF,many,16,TRBD1,TRBJ1-1,TRBV11-1
TGTGCCAGCGGGAGGAGCTGGGTTGTAGAGTCACCCCTCCACTTT,CASGRSWVVESPLHF,.,15,.,TRBJ1-6,TRBV6-2/TRBV6-3
TGTGCCAGCAGTCTGGGACTACCTAACACCGGGGAGCTGTTTTTT,CASSLGLPNTGELFF,many,15,TRBD2,TRBJ2-2,TRBV28
TGTGCCAGCAGGGGGATGATATTCGCCGGGGAGCTGTTTTTT,CASRGMIFAGELFF,.,14,.,TRBJ2-2,TRBV6-1
TGTGCCAGTGCTACAGGGATGCGGTCCTACGGCGAGCAGTACTTC,CASATGMRSYGEQYF,many,15,.,TRBJ2-7,TRBV19
TGTGCCAGCAGGAGGGGTACAGCAGACTACGAGCAGTACTTC,CASRRGTADYEQYF,many,14,.,TRBJ2-7,TRBV2
TGTGCCAGTAGAGATGGAAACACCATATATTTT,CASRDGNTIYF,.,11,.,TRBJ1-3,TRBV19
TGTGCCAGCAGTCCGGGACAGGGTCATTACGAGCAGTACTTC,CASSPGQGHYEQYF,many,14,TRBD1,TRBJ2-7,TRBV12-3/TRBV12-4
TGTGCCAGCAGTTACTCTGATCTATCATCGTGGACTAGCGGAATCTCCTACGAGCAGTACTTC,CASSYSDLSSWTSGISYEQYF,many,21,TRBD2,TRBJ2-7,TRBV6-2/TRBV6-3
TGTGCCAGCAGCCAACTAGCGGGAGGGCTCCGGGGAGAGGAGACCCAGTACTTC,CASSQLAGGLRGEETQYF,.,18,TRBD2,TRBJ2-5,TRBV28
TGTGCCATCAGTGACCGGGCAGACTCCTACGAGCAGTACTTC,CAISDRADSYEQYF,many,14,.,TRBJ2-7,TRBV10-3
TGCAGTGCTAGAGATTGGGGCGGGCCGACCTACGAGCAGTACTTC,CSARDWGGPTYEQYF,.,15,.,TRBJ2-7,TRBV20-1